This T cell receptor (beta chain) was observed in a study of blood T cell repertoires in COVID-19 (dated by TCRdb to between 2020 and 2021). Background for the entire study: The collaborator samples originated in the United States, Italy and Spain and spanned the acute and convalescent phases of COVID-19. Nearly every sample came with metadata listing a de-identified subject ID, COVID-19 status, age in years and sex. A freely available public database, intended as a resource for researchers studying the immune response to SARS-CoV-2, is where the repertoires were released. The prospective study material was composed of cDNA or gDNA derived from T cells, B-cell-depleted T cells, or PBMCs. Where available, HLA class I and class II types were taken from metadata supplied by the sample provider and were not determined by assay-based typing. Samples came from the ongoing ImmuneRACE study (first 160 participants) plus 1,254 subjects from 6 global collaborators. Subjects who had been exposed to COVID-19, were actively infected with it, or had recovered from it provided the deeply sampled blood TCRbeta repertoires that made up the dataset. Overall results and qualifications from the work: Clinical and demographic metadata were provided uncurated, with the amount varying by source and participant.

Per the germline V gene, KGHDR is the CDR1 and SFDVKD is the CDR2. The CDR3 covers 15 residues, taking in both the cysteine and the phenylalanine. The entry retains the CDR3 DNA only, 45 bases that are in frame from base 1. Clipping removes 4 bases from V and 5 bases from J, with 8 as the unmatched junction base count. TCRbeta CDR3 regions were amplified from genomic DNA by means of the immunoSEQ Assay, a bias-controlled multiplex PCR. On the authors' methods: Nucleated cell counts per sample were estimated from amplification of reference gene primers within the assay. Sequence reads were collapsed and filtered to measure the absolute abundance of every unique TCRbeta CDR3 rearrangement. Productive Simpson clonality was computed per sample as the square root of Simpson's diversity index over productive rearrangements. TCRdb retrieved this table from immuneACCESS and kept in-frame rearrangements only. Not all clones are present; in checked studies, unresolved V genes account for under half, and no reason is known for the remainder. Clone size and V and J calls were adopted from that table, with D and trimming inferred from the DNA. The sample yields around 320,000 clones; 65% to 90% were counted once. The ten largest account for about 7% of the sample.

A note on this clone: Its antigen target is currently unknown. No quality values exist for individual bases; no much larger clone is one base distant.

Collaborating institutions collected whole blood in K2EDTA tubes following their own protocols. For TCRbeta analysis, collaborators shipped samples as frozen whole blood, isolated PBMCs, or DNA extracted from either of those sample types. Sample: peripheral blood. The clonotype originates from a human donor in a cohort sampled during active COVID-19. The sequence joins TRBV24-1 to TRBJ2-7, with 9 junctional bases fitting TRBD1. The DNA reads as follows: TGTGCCACCAGTGACGGCGGGACAGGGCTCCACGAGCAGTACTTC. It translates as CATSDGGTGLHEQYF.